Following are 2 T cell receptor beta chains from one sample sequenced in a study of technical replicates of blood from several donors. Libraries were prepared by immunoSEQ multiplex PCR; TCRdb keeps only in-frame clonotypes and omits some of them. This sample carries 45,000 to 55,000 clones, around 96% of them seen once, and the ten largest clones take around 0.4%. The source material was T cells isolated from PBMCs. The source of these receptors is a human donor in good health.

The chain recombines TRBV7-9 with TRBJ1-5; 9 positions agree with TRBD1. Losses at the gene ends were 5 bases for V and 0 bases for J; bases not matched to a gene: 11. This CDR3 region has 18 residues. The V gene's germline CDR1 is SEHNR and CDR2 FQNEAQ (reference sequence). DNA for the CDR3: TGTGCCAGCAGCCTCTGGGACAGGGAATCCTATAGCAATCAGCCCCAGCATTTT. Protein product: CASSLWDRESYSNQPQHF.

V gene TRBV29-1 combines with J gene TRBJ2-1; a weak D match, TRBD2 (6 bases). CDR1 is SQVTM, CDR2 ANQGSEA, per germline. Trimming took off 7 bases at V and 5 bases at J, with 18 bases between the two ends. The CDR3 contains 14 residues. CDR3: CSGTITGVNNEQFF. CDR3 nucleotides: TGCAGCGGGACCATTACGGGAGTCAACAATGAGCAGTTCTTC.